This entry lists 15 T cell receptor beta chains sequenced from one sample in a study of T cell responses to AZD1222 COVID-19 vaccine. Sequencing was performed with immunoSEQ multiplex PCR; in TCRdb, only in-frame clones are kept and a portion is missing. The sample yields 90,000 to 120,000 clones, around 93% seen once. Sequenced here: peripheral blood, sampled 28 days after the second AZD1222 dose. The receptors come from an adult who received the AZD1222 COVID-19 vaccine.

The chain carries TRBV7-9 and TRBJ2-1; 7 nucleotides match TRBD2. V trimming: 1 base; J trimming: 8 bases; junction bases outside the gene matches: 8. Germline CDR1 reads SEHNR; CDR2 reads FQNEAQ (reference sequence). CDR3 length: 15 amino acids. The CDR3, as DNA: TGTGCCAGCAGCTTAGAGGGACTATTAATGCATGAGCAGTTCTTC. Its translation is CASSLEGLLMHEQFF.

The gene calls are TRBV21-1 and TRBJ1-1. TRBV21-1 is a pseudogene. This CDR3 is 13 amino acids long. CDR3 in DNA: TGTGCCAGCAGCAAAGTAGGCGGCACTGAAGCTTTCTTT. Its translation: CASSKVGGTEAFF.

The chain links TRBV3-1 (or the pseudogene TRBV3-2) to TRBJ2-5; 11 bases align to TRBD1. Per the germline V gene, CDR1 is LGHDT and CDR2 is YNNKEL (reference sequence). The V gene end was trimmed by 9 bases and the J gene end by 4 bases; junction bases not matched to a gene: 7. The CDR3 runs to 14 residues. The CDR3 here is CASQAGTGGETQYF. The CDR3 nucleotides read TGTGCCAGTCAAGCCGGGACAGGGGGAGAGACCCAGTACTTC.

The chain is built from TRBV10-2 and TRBJ1-2, with D perhaps matching TRBD1 (6 bases). V was clipped by 6 bases and J by 6 bases, with 23 bases between them. Germline CDR1 reads WSHSY; CDR2 reads SAAADI. The CDR3 is made up of 16 amino acids. This chain's CDR3 is CASSGIPTGRSDGYTF. CDR3 bases: TGCGCCAGCAGCGGGATCCCTACAGGGAGATCGGATGGCTACACCTTC.

The rearrangement joins TRBV18 to TRBJ2-3; the D gene could be TRBD1 or TRBD2 (5 bases each). Trimming took off 6 bases at V and 0 bases at J, with 10 bases between the two ends. Germline V lookup: CDR1 KGHSH, CDR2 LQKENI. The CDR3 sequence is 14 residues long. The CDR3 spells CASSRERSTDTQYF. The CDR3 nucleotides are TGTGCCAGCTCCAGGGAGCGGAGCACAGATACGCAGTATTTT.

J is TRBJ2-7 and V is TRBV7-2; unclear D gene. In germline, CDR1 is SGHTA, CDR2 FQGNSA. Trimming took 1 base from V and 1 from J, leaving 8 bases between them. CDR3 length: 14 residues. CDR3 coding DNA: TGTGCCAGCAGCTTAGGAGTGGGTTCCTACGAGCAGTACTTC. This codes for CASSLGVGSYEQYF.

The chain joins TRBV7-3 to TRBJ2-1; D gene uncertain. With 1 base removed from V and 7 bases from J, the gap between germline ends came to 14 bases. The germline V gene encodes CDR1 SGHTA and CDR2 FQGTGA. This CDR3 has 15 amino acids. Here the CDR3 reads CASSLNTGLINEQFF. Here the CDR3 DNA reads TGTGCCAGCAGCTTAAATACGGGTTTGATAAATGAGCAGTTCTTC.

V usage is TRBV9 and J usage is TRBJ2-3; 13 nucleotides agree with TRBD2. Germline V CDR1 and CDR2: SGDLS, YYNGEE. J lost 4 bases, V lost 3 bases, and 5 bases had no gene match. CDR3 length: 16 residues. In nucleotides, the CDR3 is TGTGCCAGCAGCGCCGGGACTAGCGGGGTTGCAGATACGCAGTATTTT. This sequence encodes CASSAGTSGVADTQYF.

The rearrangement links TRBV24-1 to TRBJ1-1, with D tentatively TRBD1 (6 bases). CDR1 and CDR2 (germline): KGHDR, SFDVKD. V was shortened by 3 bases and J by 1 base, with 14 bases between the two germline ends. This CDR3 has 16 amino acids. In nucleotides, the CDR3 is TGTGCCACCAGTGATAATCCCTGGACAGCGAACACTGAAGCTTTCTTT. It codes for CATSDNPWTANTEAFF.

J is TRBJ2-3 and V is TRBV5-8, with 7 bases matching TRBD1. The CDR3 has 15 residues. Germline values: CDR1 SGHTS, CDR2 YDEGEE. Unmatched junction bases numbered 6, after V lost 3 bases and J lost 2 bases. The CDR3 loop reads CASSSDRSYTDTQYF. CDR3 bases: TGTGCCAGCAGCTCGGACAGGAGTTACACAGATACGCAGTATTTT. Full variable domain (missing parts from reference TRBV5-8 and TRBJ2-3): EAGVTQSPTHLIKTRGQQATLRCSPISGHTSVYWYQQALGLGLQFLLWYDEGEERNRGNFPPRFSGRQFPNYSSELNVNALELEDSALYLCASSSDRSYTDTQYFGPGTRLTVL.

The chain joins TRBV4-2 to TRBJ2-2, with 8 bases identical to TRBD2. The CDR3 contains 15 residues. Germline V gene lookup returns CDR1 LGHNA and CDR2 YNFKEQ. With V trimmed by 4 bases and J by 6 bases, 7 bases remained unmatched. As DNA, the CDR3 is TGTGCCAGCAGCCGAGTGGGACTAGAGCCCGGGGAGCTGTTTTTT. Amino acids: CASSRVGLEPGELFF.

The chain recombines TRBV3-1 (or the pseudogene TRBV3-2) with TRBJ2-1; no reliable D call. Germline CDR1 LGHDT, CDR2 YNNKEL (reference sequence). This CDR3 is built from 15 residues. V gave up 1 base and J gave up 0 bases, with 7 bases separating them. Here the CDR3 reads CASSQGQNSYNEQFF. CDR3 nucleotide sequence: TGTGCCAGCAGCCAAGGGCAGAACTCCTACAATGAGCAGTTCTTC.

This clone showed up just once. The chain recombines TRBV3-1 (or the pseudogene TRBV3-2) with TRBJ2-2; tentatively, D is TRBD2 (6 bases). The CDR3 runs 15 residues. V dropped 3 bases and J dropped 1 base, with 9 bases sitting between them. Germline CDR1 LGHDT, CDR2 YNNKEL (reference sequence). The chain's CDR3 is CASSQNSGNTGELFF. CDR3 coding DNA: TGTGCCAGCAGCCAGAATAGCGGGAACACCGGGGAGCTGTTTTTT.

The V and J genes are TRBV28 and TRBJ2-6, with D unclear. CDR1 and CDR2 (germline): MDHEN, SYDVKM. Trimming removed 3 bases from V and 0 bases from J, with 9 bases in between. The CDR3 loop spans 16 amino acids. In DNA form, the CDR3 reads TGTGCCAGCAGTTTGTCTCGAATCTCTGGGGCCAACGTCCTGACTTTC. Protein: CASSLSRISGANVLTF.

This CDR3 reads CASRPGGSGGYTF. The CDR3 DNA is TGCGCCAGCAGACCAGGGGGCTCGGGTGGCTACACCTTC. This chain uses TRBV5-1 with TRBJ1-2; 8 bases map to TRBD1. CDR1 is SGHRS and CDR2 is YFSETQ in the germline V gene. The CDR3 covers 13 residues. The junction had 7 bases not matched to a gene; V was cut back by 5 bases and J by 7 bases.